This T cell receptor (beta chain) was sequenced in a study of blood T cell repertoires in COVID-19. For the study at large: Spain, Italy and the United States supplied samples that represented acute and convalescent COVID-19. Sample material is recorded as cDNA or gDNA derived from T cells, B-cell-depleted T cells, or PBMCs.

Authors' data handling: For nucleated cells, counts were estimated from reference gene primer amplification. Generated by immunoSEQ multiplex PCR, the TCRdb table keeps only in-frame clones and is missing some. V, J and clone size reflect that table, while D and trimming were determined from the DNA. The table has 200,000 to 300,000 clones, about four fifths seen once. The V gene's germline CDR1 is SQVTM and CDR2 ANQGSEA. Deletions cut 5 bases from V and 8 bases from J, with 9 bases between. The CDR3 is 10 residues long. The sample holds one count of this clone. A Seattle source enrolled patients during active infection and followed them longitudinally.

Sequencing input: peripheral blood. V usage is TRBV29-1 and J usage is TRBJ1-1; D gene unclear. This TCR came from a woman older than 75 with COVID-19, enrolled during active disease. The CDR3 loop is CSVRGYEAFF. In nucleotides, the CDR3 is TGCAGCGTTCGCGGTTACGAAGCTTTCTTT. The whole variable domain, filled in from reference TRBV29-1 and TRBJ1-1, reads SAVISQKPSRDICQRGTSLTIQCQVDSQVTMMFWYRQQPGQSLTLIATANQGSEATYESGFVIDKFPISRPNLTFSTLTVSNMSPEDSSIYLCSVRGYEAFFGQGTRLTVV.